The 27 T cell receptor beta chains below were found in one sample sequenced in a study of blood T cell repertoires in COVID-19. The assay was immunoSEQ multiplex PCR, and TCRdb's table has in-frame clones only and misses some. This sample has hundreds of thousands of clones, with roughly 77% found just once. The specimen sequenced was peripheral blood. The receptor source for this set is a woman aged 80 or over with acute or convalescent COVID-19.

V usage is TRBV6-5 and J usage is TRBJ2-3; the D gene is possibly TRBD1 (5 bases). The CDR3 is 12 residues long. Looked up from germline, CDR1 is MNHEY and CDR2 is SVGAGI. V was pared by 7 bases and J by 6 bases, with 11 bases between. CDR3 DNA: TGTGCCAGCACCAGGGTTTTGGATACGCAGTATTTT. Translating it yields CASTRVLDTQYF.

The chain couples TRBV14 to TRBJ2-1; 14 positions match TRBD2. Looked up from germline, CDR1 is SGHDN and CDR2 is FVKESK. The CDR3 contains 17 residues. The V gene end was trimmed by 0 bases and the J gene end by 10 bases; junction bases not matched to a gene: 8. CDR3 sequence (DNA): TGTGCCAGCAGCCAAGACCAGGGACTAGCGGGAGCCATAGAGCAGTTCTTC. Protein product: CASSQDQGLAGAIEQFF.

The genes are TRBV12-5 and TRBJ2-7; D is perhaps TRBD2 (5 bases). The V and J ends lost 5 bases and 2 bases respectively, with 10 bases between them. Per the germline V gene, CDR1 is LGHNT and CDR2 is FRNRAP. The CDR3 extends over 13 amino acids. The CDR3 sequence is CASGLGVPYEQYF. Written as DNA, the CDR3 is TGTGCTAGTGGTCTCGGGGTCCCCTACGAGCAGTACTTC.

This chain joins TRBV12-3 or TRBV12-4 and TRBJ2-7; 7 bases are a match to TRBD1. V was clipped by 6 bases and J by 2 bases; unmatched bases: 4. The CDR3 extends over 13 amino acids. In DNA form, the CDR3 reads TGTGCCAGCAGATTGACAGGGACCTACGAGCAGTACTTC. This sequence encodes CASRLTGTYEQYF.

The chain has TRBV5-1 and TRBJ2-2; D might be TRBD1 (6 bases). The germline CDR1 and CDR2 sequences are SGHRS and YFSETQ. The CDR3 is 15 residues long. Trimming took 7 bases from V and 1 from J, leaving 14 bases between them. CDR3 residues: CASGLTGLNTGELFF. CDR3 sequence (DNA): TGCGCCAGCGGGTTGACAGGTTTGAACACCGGGGAGCTGTTTTTT. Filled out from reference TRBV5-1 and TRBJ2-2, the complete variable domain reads KAGVTQTPRYLIKTRGQQVTLSCSPISGHRSVSWYQQTPGQGLQFLFEYFSETQRNKGNFPGRFSGRQFSNSRSEMNVSTLELGDSALYLCASGLTGLNTGELFFGEGSRLTVL.

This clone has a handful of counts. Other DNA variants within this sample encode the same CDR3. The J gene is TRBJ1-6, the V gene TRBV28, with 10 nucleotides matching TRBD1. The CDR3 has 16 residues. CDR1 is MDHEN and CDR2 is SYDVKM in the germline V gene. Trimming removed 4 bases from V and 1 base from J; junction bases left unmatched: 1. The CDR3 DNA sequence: TGTGCCAGCAGTTCGGGACAGGGGTCCTATAATTCACCCCTCCACTTT. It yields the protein CASSSGQGSYNSPLHF.

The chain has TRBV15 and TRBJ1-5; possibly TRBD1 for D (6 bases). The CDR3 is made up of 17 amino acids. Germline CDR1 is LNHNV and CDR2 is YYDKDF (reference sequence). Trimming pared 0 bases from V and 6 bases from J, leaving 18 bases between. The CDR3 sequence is CATSRDLARGRGQPQHF. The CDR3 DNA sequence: TGTGCCACCAGCAGAGATCTCGCCAGGGGAAGGGGTCAGCCCCAGCATTTT.

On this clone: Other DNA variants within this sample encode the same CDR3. CDR3 in amino acids: CASSPGAGGETQYF. CDR3 in DNA: TGTGCCAGCTCACCGGGGGCAGGGGGAGAGACCCAGTACTTC. The rearrangement uses TRBV18 and TRBJ2-5, with 7 bases aligning to TRBD1. The CDR3 totals 14 residues. Trimming took 3 bases from V and 4 from J; bases not matched to a gene: 5. Germline CDR1 reads KGHSH; CDR2 reads LQKENI.

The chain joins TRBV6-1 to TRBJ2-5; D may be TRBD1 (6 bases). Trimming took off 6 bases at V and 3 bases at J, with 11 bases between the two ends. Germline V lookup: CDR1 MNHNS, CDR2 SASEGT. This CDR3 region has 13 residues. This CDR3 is CASSPQGEETQYF. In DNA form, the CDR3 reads TGTGCCAGCAGCCCACAGGGAGAAGAGACCCAGTACTTC.

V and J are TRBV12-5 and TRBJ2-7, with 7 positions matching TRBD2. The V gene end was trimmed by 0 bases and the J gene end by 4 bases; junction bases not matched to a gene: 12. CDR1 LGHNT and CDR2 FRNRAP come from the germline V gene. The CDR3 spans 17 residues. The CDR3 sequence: CASGLVLSREFIYEQYF. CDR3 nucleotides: TGTGCTAGTGGTTTGGTACTATCGCGGGAGTTTATATACGAGCAGTACTTC.

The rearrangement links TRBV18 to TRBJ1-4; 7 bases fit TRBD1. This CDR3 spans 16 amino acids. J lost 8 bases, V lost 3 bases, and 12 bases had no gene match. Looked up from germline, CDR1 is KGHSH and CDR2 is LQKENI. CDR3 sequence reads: CASSPRPGTDLEKLFF. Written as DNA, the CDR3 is TGTGCCAGCTCACCCCGACCCGGGACAGATTTAGAAAAACTGTTTTTT.

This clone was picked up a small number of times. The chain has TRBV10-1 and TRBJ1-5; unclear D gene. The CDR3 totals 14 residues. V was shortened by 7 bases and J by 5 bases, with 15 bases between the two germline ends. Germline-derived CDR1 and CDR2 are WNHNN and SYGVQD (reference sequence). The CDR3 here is CASNLSVGDQPQHF. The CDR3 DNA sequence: TGCGCCAGCAATCTATCCGTGGGCGATCAGCCCCAGCATTTT.

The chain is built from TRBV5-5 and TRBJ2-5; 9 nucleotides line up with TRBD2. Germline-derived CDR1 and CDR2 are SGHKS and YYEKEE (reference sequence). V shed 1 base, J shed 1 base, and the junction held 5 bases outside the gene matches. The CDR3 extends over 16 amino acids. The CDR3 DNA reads TGTGCCAGCAGCTTGTCAGTTAGCGGGGGCCAAGAGACCCAGTACTTC. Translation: CASSLSVSGGQETQYF.

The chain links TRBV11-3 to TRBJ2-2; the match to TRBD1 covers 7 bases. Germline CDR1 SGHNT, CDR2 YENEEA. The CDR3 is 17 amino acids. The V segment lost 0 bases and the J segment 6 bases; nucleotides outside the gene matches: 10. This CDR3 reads CASSLEPQGKGAGELFF. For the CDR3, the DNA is TGTGCCAGCAGCTTAGAGCCACAGGGGAAGGGCGCCGGGGAGCTGTTTTTT.

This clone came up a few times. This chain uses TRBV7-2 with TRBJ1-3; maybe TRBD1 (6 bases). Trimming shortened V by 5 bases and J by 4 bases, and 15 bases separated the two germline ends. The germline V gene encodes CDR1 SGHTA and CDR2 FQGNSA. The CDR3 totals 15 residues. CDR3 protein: CASSRPTGLGNTIYF. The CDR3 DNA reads TGTGCCAGCAGCCGGCCCACAGGGCTGGGAAACACCATATATTTT.

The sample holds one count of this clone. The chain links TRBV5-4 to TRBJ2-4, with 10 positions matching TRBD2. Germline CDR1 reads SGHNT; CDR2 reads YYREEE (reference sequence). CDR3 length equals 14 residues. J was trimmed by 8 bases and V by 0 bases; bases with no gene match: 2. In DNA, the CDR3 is TGTGCCAGCAGCTTGGCTAGCGGGAGTGACATTCAGTACTTC. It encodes CASSLASGSDIQYF.

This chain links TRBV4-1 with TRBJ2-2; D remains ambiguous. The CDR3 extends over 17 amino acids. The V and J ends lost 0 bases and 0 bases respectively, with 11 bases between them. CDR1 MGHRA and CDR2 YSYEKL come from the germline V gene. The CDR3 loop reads CASSQDRENANTGELFF. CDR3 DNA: TGCGCCAGCAGCCAAGATCGAGAAAACGCGAACACCGGGGAGCTGTTTTTT.

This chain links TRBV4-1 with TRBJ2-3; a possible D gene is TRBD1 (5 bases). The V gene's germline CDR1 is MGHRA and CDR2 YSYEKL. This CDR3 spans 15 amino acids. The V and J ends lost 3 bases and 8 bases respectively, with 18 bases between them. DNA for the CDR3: TGCGCCAGCAGCCACCGGCGGCCGGACACGGGTACGCAGTATTTT. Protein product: CASSHRRPDTGTQYF.

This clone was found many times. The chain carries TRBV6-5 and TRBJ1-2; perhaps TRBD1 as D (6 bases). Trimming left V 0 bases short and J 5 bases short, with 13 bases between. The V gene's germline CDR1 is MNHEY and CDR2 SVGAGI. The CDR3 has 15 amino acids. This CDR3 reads CASSYSQGSRYGYTF. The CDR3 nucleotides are TGTGCCAGCAGTTACTCACAGGGTTCGCGGTATGGCTACACCTTC.

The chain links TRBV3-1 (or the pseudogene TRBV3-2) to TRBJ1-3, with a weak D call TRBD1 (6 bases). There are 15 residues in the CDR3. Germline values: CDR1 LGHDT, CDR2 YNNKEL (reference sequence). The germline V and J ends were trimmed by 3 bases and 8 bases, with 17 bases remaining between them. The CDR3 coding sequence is TGTGCCAGCAGCCAGCAAAGTTTAGGGGGGGACACCATATATTTT. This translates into CASSQQSLGGDTIYF.

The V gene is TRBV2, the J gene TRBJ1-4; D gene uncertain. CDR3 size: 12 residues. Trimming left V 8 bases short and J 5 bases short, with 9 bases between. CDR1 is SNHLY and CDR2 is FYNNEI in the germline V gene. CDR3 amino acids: CASGRWNEKLFF. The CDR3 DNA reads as TGTGCCAGCGGGAGGTGGAATGAAAAACTGTTTTTT.

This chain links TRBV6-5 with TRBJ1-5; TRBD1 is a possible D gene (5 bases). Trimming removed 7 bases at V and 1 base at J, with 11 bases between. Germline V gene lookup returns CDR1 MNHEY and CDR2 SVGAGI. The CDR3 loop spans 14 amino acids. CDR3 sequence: CASKVGLSNQPQHF. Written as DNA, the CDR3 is TGTGCCAGCAAAGTGGGACTGAGCAATCAGCCCCAGCATTTT.

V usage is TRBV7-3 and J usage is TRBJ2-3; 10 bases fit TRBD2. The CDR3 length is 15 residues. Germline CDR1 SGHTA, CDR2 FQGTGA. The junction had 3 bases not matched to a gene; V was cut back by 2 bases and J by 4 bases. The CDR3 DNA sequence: TGTGCCAGCAGCTTAGAGCGGGGGGGCTCAGATACGCAGTATTTT. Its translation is CASSLERGGSDTQYF.

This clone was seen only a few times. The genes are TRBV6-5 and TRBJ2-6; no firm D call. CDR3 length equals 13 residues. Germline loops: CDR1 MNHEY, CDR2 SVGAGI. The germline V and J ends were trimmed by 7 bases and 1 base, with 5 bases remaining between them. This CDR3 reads CASTPSGANVLTF. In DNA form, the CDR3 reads TGTGCCAGCACCCCGTCTGGGGCCAACGTCCTGACTTTC.

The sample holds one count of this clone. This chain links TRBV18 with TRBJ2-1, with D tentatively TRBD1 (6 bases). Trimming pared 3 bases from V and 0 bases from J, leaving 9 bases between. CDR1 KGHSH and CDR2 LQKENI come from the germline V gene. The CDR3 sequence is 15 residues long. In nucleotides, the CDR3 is TGTGCCAGCTCACCTGTGGGGGCCTCCTACAATGAGCAGTTCTTC. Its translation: CASSPVGASYNEQFF.

As DNA, the CDR3 is TGTGCCATCAGCCCGGACAGGGCCTCATATGGCTACACCTTC. It codes for CAISPDRASYGYTF. The chain employs TRBV10-3 and TRBJ1-2, with 8 nucleotides matching TRBD1. With 6 bases clipped from V and 5 bases from J, the junction kept 8 bases outside the gene matches. The CDR3 runs to 14 residues. CDR1 ENHRY and CDR2 SYGVKD come from the germline V gene.

The chain's CDR3 is CASSLDRGDGYTF. Written as DNA, the CDR3 is TGTGCCAGCAGCTTAGACAGGGGCGATGGCTACACCTTC. This chain links TRBV7-9 with TRBJ1-2; 7 positions agree with TRBD1. The ends lost 1 base at V and 6 bases at J; junction bases unmatched: 2. This CDR3 region has 13 residues. Germline CDR1 is SEHNR and CDR2 is FQNEAQ (reference sequence).